These 12 T cell receptor beta chains were sequenced from one sample in a study of cytomegalovirus exposure and HLA in healthy donors. PCR involved 60 Vbeta and 13 Jbeta primers. The method was immunoSEQ multiplex PCR; TCRdb's version includes in-frame clones alone and lacks a portion of them. Of about 130,000 clones in the sample, about 69% are singletons; the top ten hold roughly 3.1%. The source material was PBMCs. The source is a man aged 25 to 40 in good health and CMV-seronegative.

The chain has TRBV18 and TRBJ2-3; 7 positions agree with TRBD1. V shed 6 bases, J shed 2 bases, and the junction held 11 bases outside the gene matches. CDR1 is KGHSH and CDR2 is LQKENI in the germline V gene. CDR3 length: 16 residues. CDR3 bases: TGTGCCAGCTCTCCAGGGTCGACAGGGAACACAGATACGCAGTATTTT. Its protein is CASSPGSTGNTDTQYF.

This chain joins TRBV6-5 and TRBJ1-1; 8 bases are a match to TRBD1. Germline V gene lookup returns CDR1 MNHEY and CDR2 SVGAGI. The junction had 8 bases not matched to a gene; V was cut back by 6 bases and J by 8 bases. The CDR3 extends over 13 amino acids. The CDR3 sequence: CASRNRGGVEAFF. The CDR3, as DNA: TGTGCCAGCAGAAACAGGGGGGGTGTGGAAGCTTTCTTT.

This clone appeared a few times. The DNA of the CDR3 is TGCGCCAGCAGCTCCGCGGGGGCCGGCGAGCCCCAGCATTTT. It specifies CASSSAGAGEPQHF. This sequence joins TRBV5-1 and TRBJ1-5; maybe TRBD1 (6 bases). The germline V and J ends were trimmed by 3 bases and 8 bases, with 15 bases remaining between them. The CDR3 covers 14 residues. The germline V gene encodes CDR1 SGHRS and CDR2 YFSETQ.

The chain couples TRBV27 to TRBJ1-1; D not resolved. Germline loops: CDR1 MNHEY, CDR2 SMNVEV (reference sequence). V lost 7 bases and J 7 bases, leaving 19 bases between the germline ends. CDR3 length: 14 residues. CDR3 DNA: TGTGCCAGCAAATCCCGCGGGGTTTTGTTTGAAGCTTTCTTT. Its protein is CASKSRGVLFEAFF.

The CDR3 DNA sequence: TGCGCCAGCAGCCAAACAGGGGCCTCCAATCAGCCCCAGCATTTT. Its protein product is CASSQTGASNQPQHF. V is TRBV4-3 and J is TRBJ1-5; 7 bases align to TRBD1. Germline V gene lookup returns CDR1 LGHNA and CDR2 YSLEER. This CDR3 is built from 15 residues. V was clipped by 2 bases and J by 3 bases; unmatched bases: 4.

In this sample, this clone turned up once. This chain links TRBV13 with TRBJ2-4; tentative D call: TRBD1 (5 bases). In germline, CDR1 is PRHDT, CDR2 FYEKMQ (reference sequence). The CDR3 loop spans 18 amino acids. V lost 2 bases and J 0 bases, leaving 17 bases between the germline ends. CDR3 amino acids: CASSLLSGSRLAKNIQYF. The DNA for the CDR3 is TGTGCCAGCAGCTTATTGTCAGGGTCTCGTCTAGCCAAAAACATTCAGTACTTC.

The table lists this clone with a count of one. This chain links TRBV13 with TRBJ2-3; D not certain. Between the trimmed V and J ends, which lost 4 bases and 2 bases, there was a span of 16 bases. The CDR3 sequence is 16 residues long. Germline values: CDR1 PRHDT, CDR2 FYEKMQ (reference sequence). In nucleotides, the CDR3 is TGTGCCAGCAGCTGGGCGTCCGAGCAGAACACAGATACGCAGTATTTT. Its translation is CASSWASEQNTDTQYF.

This chain joins TRBV7-8 and TRBJ2-7; 8 nucleotides agree with TRBD2. The CDR3 is 15 residues long. The germline gives CDR1 SGHVS, CDR2 FQNEAQ. V dropped 5 bases and J dropped 0; count of bases not matched to a gene: 6. The CDR3 coding sequence is TGTGCCAGCAGCCCACTAGCGGTGACCTCCTACGAGCAGTACTTC. This translates into CASSPLAVTSYEQYF.

The V gene is TRBV23-1, the J gene TRBJ2-7, with 9 nucleotides matching TRBD1. TRBV23-1 is known as an ORF, though its function is uncertain. The CDR3 is 16 residues long. V lost 11 bases and J lost 2; bases outside the gene matches: 16. Written as DNA, the CDR3 is TGCGCCCGACGAACAGGGGGCCGCAAATTAGCCTACGAGCAGTACTTC. It translates to CARRTGGRKLAYEQYF.

This chain uses TRBV4-1 with TRBJ2-3, with 11 bases matching TRBD1. Germline V gene data show CDR1 as MGHRA and CDR2 as YSYEKL. With 3 bases clipped from V and 4 bases from J, the junction kept 6 bases outside the gene matches. The length of the CDR3 is 16 residues. The CDR3 nucleotides are TGCGCCAGCAGCCATCTGGACAGGGGGCATGCAGATACGCAGTATTTT. This translates into CASSHLDRGHADTQYF.

V is TRBV14 and J is TRBJ2-5; TRBD2 is a possible D gene (6 bases). Germline values: CDR1 SGHDN, CDR2 FVKESK. CDR3 size: 16 residues. V was shortened by 4 bases and J by 3 bases, with 18 bases between the two germline ends. CDR3 nucleotide sequence: TGTGCCAGCAGCCCCTTGGGGCAGGGACTTAAAGAGACCCAGTACTTC. This encodes CASSPLGQGLKETQYF.

This clone was detected only a few times. The chain combines TRBV30 with TRBJ1-2; maybe TRBD1 (6 bases). Germline assignment: CDR1 GTSNPN and CDR2 SVGIG (reference sequence). This CDR3 contains 13 residues. The V end lost 4 bases, the J end lost 8 bases, and 17 bases lay between the germline ends. CDR3 DNA sequence: TGTGCCTGGACGGGCGGGGGGCTGGGAGGCTACACCTTC. Encoded protein: CAWTGGGLGGYTF.